In this sample, the clone carrying this T cell receptor beta chain turned up many times. The data derive from a study of T cells in Graves' hyperthyroidism and ophthalmopathy. Amplified TCR beta CDR3 regions derived from RNA transcripts. TCR CDR3 underwent first-round RT-PCR with the HTBI primer set. TCRdb analysed the multiplex PCR reads with MiXCR anew, one entry per CDR3 protein. This sample has 640,000 or so distinct CDR3 sequences, with approximately 15% found just once. The CDR3 contains 13 residues. CDR1 is MDHEN and CDR2 is SYDVKM in the germline V gene. Trimming shortened V by 5 bases and J by 2 bases, and 9 bases separated the two germline ends.

The chain uses TRBV28 and TRBJ1-2, with D unresolved. Sequencing was done on a sample of blood. This clonotype was sampled from a woman aged 18-35 years with Graves' ophthalmopathy. The CDR3, as DNA: TGTGCCAGCAGTCCCCTCGTCAACTATGGCTACACCTTC. It yields the protein CASSPLVNYGYTF.